The present TCR beta chain was sequenced within a study of T cell responses to AZD1222 COVID-19 vaccine. The length of the CDR3 is 15 residues. CDR1 and CDR2 from the germline V gene are KGHSH and LQKENI. V was pared by 3 bases and J by 8 bases, with 17 bases between. Sequencing used immunoSEQ multiplex PCR; TCRdb keeps in-frame clones, though not all of them. This table holds roughly 120,000 clones, roughly 92% found once. Note on this clone: Its antigen is as yet unknown.

Whole-study findings and limits: Two AZD1222 administrations were followed by greater Spike-specific TCR breadth and depth.

The sequenced sample was peripheral blood, obtained 28 days after the second AZD1222 dose. The genes are TRBV18 and TRBJ2-4, with a tentative D call TRBD2 (6 bases). The receptor comes from an adult who received the AZD1222 COVID-19 vaccine. In DNA form, the CDR3 reads TGTGCCAGCTCACCCGTTTTGGAGGGTACGGACATTCAGTACTTC. Translated, it gives CASSPVLEGTDIQYF.